This TCR beta chain was documented in a study of T cell repertoires in cytomegalovirus infection. This clonotype was counted once. Its antigen is not identified. TCRdb re-analysed the reads in MiXCR, keeping a single row per CDR3 protein. The data show 250,000 or so distinct CDR3 sequences, with 9% to 15% seen just once and 1.5% to 2% held by the top ten. V was clipped by 1 base and J by 0 bases, with 10 bases between them. This CDR3 spans 16 amino acids. The germline CDR1 and CDR2 sequences are SGHTA and FQGNSA. Points from the study as a whole: Dominating the ex vivo response were TCR beta clonotypes that were CMV-specific and HLA-C-restricted. Of the TCR beta families, the public ones yielded a cumulative frequency that identified carriers of CMV plus the relevant HLA.

The TCR was taken from a human donor in good health (CMV status not recorded). Some clones in this sample may be carry-over from other donors' samples. The chain uses TRBV7-2 and TRBJ1-5; D not certain. The sample was PBMCs. CDR3 sequence: CASSLGAGSSNQPQHF. In DNA, the CDR3 is TGTGCCAGCAGCTTAGGGGCAGGTTCTAGCAATCAGCCCCAGCATTTT.